Included here is one TCR beta chain sequence, with context. Its target is unknown. CDR1 and CDR2 from the germline V gene are SEHNR and FQNEAQ (reference sequence). The CDR3 consists of 13 residues. V was clipped by 4 bases and J by 11 bases, with 15 bases between them. The data were taken from a study of PD-1 blockade in classical Hodgkin lymphoma. Profiling relied on immunoSEQ multiplex PCR, and the TCRdb table lists in-frame clones only, not all of them. The sample lists roughly 150,000 clones; 78% were seen once. Findings of the study overall: Lower baseline TCR diversity was reported for newly diagnosed patients than for healthy donors. Newly diagnosed patients had diversity similar to the baseline diversity of complete responders. The origin of the repertoire differences remains undefined, with disease activity or prior therapy as possible causes.

Each and every patient relapsed after autologous stem cell transplantation, and patients got differing brentuximab vedotin exposure. The starting material was peripheral blood mononuclear cells (PBMCs), obtained before the second cycle of nivolumab. The TCR comes from a human donor with classical Hodgkin lymphoma. V is TRBV7-9 and J is TRBJ1-5, with TRBD1 as a possible D gene (6 bases). The DNA of the CDR3 is TGTGCCAGCAGCTCCCAGTGGGGGACAACCCAGCATTTT. Protein product: CASSSQWGTTQHF.